The rows below give T cell receptor beta chains drawn from one sample of a study of CD8 T cells in Susac syndrome. In TCRdb, the immunoSEQ multiplex PCR reads were re-called with MiXCR into one record per CDR3 protein. The sample has about 120,000 distinct CDR3 sequences, around 94% seen once. Sequencing used CD4+ T cells from PBMCs. The receptor set was obtained from a human donor with multiple sclerosis. CDR3s leave out the opening cysteine and the closing phenylalanine or tryptophan. Rows give clone size only sometimes, using once, few, many, or a class for an expanded clone.

>NA|TRBJ1-1|10|TRBV29-1
SVVRTGVEAF
>NA|TRBJ2-7|12|TRBV12-5
ASGPRDSLYEQY
>NA|TRBJ1-1|10|TRBV30
AWSVLALQAF
>NA|TRBJ1-6|14|TRBV3-1
ASSRLFGTDNSPLH
>NA|TRBJ1-6|12|TRBV19
ASSKGGDRGPLH
>once|TRBJ2-2|14|TRBV6-5
ASSYTGQGNTGELF
>NA|TRBJ2-7|12|TRBV10-3
AIRTDRGLGEQY
>NA|TRBJ2-7|12|TRBV5-4
ASSQAGARYEQY
>NA|TRBJ1-4|12|TRBV7-9
ASSKTGVDEKLF
>NA|TRBJ2-1|14|TRBV2
ASSQMGGKGYNEQF
>NA|TRBJ2-7|9|TRBV29-1
SVVESYEQY